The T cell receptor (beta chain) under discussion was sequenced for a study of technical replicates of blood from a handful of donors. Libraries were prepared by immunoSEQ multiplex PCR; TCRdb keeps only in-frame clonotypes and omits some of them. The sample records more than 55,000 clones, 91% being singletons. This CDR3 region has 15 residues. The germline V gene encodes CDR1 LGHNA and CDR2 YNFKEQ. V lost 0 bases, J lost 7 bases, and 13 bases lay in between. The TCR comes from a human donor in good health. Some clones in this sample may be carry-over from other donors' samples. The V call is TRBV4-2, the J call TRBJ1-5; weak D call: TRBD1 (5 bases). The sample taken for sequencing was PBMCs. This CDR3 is CASSQDTQGQQPQHF. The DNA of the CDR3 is TGTGCCAGCAGCCAAGATACGCAGGGTCAACAGCCCCAGCATTTT.